This TCR beta chain derives from a study of T cell responses to AZD1222 COVID-19 vaccine. Study-wide findings and caveats: Two doses of AZD1222 preceded a rise in Spike-specific TCR breadth and depth. Reports indicate that nearly half of spike-specific TCRs are directed at unmutated variant regions.

Libraries were prepared by immunoSEQ multiplex PCR; TCRdb keeps only in-frame clonotypes and omits some of them. The data hold around 110,000 clones, with 80% to 90% observed a single time. This clone was seen only once. What it recognizes is unknown. The CDR3 consists of 17 residues. The chain is built from TRBV21-1 and TRBJ1-5. TRBV21-1 counts as a pseudogene. The source of this sequence is an adult in good health. The sequenced sample was peripheral blood, obtained on day 0 of MenACWY control vaccination. The CDR3 reads CASSKESRGVRYQPQHF. In DNA, the CDR3 is TGTGCCAGCAGCAAAGAAAGTCGAGGGGTGAGGTATCAGCCCCAGCATTTT.